The present entry profiles one T cell receptor (beta chain) with its context. The antigen remains unidentified. This sample was taken from a study of shared clonotypes between healthy human individuals. CD4+ cell separation produced CD45RA+ naive and CD45RA-negative memory subsets. The study's findings and limits: Shared clonotypes: approximately 4.5% naive CD4, around 3.5% naive CD8, 2.3% memory CD4, under 0.5% memory CD8.

The CDR3 extends over 15 amino acids. Germline lookup yields CDR1 MNHEY and CDR2 SVGAGI. V shed 0 bases and J shed 8 bases, with 13 bases lying between them. Measured with immunoSEQ multiplex PCR; TCRdb has only the in-frame clones, and not every one. The repertoire consists of 2 million to 2.5 million clones, with 95% occurring once and the leading ten covering around 0.13%. The genes are TRBV6-5 and TRBJ1-4; D gene ambiguous. Material: naive CD4+ T cells sorted from blood. Stated subset: CD45RA+ positively selected. This TCR came from a man between 18 and 29 years old in good health. As DNA, the CDR3 is TGTGCCAGCAGTTACTCCGCGGGTCCGGGAGAAAAACTGTTTTTT. The encoded protein is CASSYSAGPGEKLFF.